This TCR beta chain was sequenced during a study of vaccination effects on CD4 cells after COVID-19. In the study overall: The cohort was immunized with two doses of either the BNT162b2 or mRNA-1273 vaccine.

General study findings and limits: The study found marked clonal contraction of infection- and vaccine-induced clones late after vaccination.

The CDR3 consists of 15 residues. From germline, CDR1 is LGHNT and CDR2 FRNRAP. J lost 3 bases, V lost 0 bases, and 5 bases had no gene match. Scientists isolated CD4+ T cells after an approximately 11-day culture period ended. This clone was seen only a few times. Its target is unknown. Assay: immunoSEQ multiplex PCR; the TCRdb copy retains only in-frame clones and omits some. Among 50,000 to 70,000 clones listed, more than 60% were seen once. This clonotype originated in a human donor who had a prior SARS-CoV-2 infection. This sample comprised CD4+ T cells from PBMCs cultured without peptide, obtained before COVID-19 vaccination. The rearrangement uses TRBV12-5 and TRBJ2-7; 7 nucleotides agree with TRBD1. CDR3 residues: CASGLVRAGGYEQYF. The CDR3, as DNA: TGTGCTAGTGGTTTGGTACGCGCAGGGGGCTACGAGCAGTACTTC.